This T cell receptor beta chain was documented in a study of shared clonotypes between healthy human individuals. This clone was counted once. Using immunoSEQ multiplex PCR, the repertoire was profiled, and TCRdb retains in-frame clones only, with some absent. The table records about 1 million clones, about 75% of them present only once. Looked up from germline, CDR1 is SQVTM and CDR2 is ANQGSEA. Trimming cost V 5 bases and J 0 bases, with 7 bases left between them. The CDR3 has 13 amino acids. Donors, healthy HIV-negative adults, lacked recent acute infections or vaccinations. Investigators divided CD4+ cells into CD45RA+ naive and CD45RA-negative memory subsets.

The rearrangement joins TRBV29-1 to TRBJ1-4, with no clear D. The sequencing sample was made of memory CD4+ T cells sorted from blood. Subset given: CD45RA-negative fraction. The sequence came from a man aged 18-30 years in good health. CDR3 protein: CSVRPATNEKLFF. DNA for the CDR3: TGCAGCGTTCGTCCTGCAACTAATGAAAAACTGTTTTTT.